These T cell receptor beta chains were read from a single sample in a study of cytomegalovirus exposure and HLA in healthy donors. Clones were sequenced by immunoSEQ multiplex PCR, and TCRdb holds only the in-frame ones, with some missing. The sample lists some 200,000 clones, approximately 85% seen once, with 6.5% in the top ten. Sequenced material: PBMCs. The receptors were gathered from a woman in her fifties or sixties in good health and CMV-seropositive. The CDR3 runs from the conserved cysteine through the conserved F or W. Each record gives: D gene, V gene, clone size, J gene, CDR3 protein, CDR3 DNA. A D gene is named only where the DNA matches it firmly. Expanded clones are given a class, and other clones once, few, many or no size at all.

d_call: TRBD1; v_call: TRBV18; clone_size: -; j_call: TRBJ1-4; cdr3_aa: CASSLQRGQGALRHEKLFF; cdr3_nt: TGTGCCAGCTCACTCCAGAGAGGGCAGGGGGCACTCAGGCATGAAAAACTGTTTTTT
d_call: -; v_call: TRBV7-2; clone_size: -; j_call: TRBJ2-1; cdr3_aa: CASSYRRGDEQFF; cdr3_nt: TGTGCCAGCAGCTACCGACGTGGAGATGAGCAGTTCTTC
d_call: -; v_call: TRBV25-1; clone_size: -; j_call: TRBJ2-1; cdr3_aa: CASSRPGRDEQFF; cdr3_nt: TGTGCCAGCAGCCGGCCCGGGCGGGATGAGCAGTTCTTC
d_call: TRBD1; v_call: TRBV4-1; clone_size: -; j_call: TRBJ1-4; cdr3_aa: CASSQEGQGNEKLFF; cdr3_nt: TGCGCCAGCAGCCAAGAAGGACAGGGAAACGAAAAACTGTTTTTT
d_call: TRBD2; v_call: TRBV18; clone_size: once; j_call: TRBJ2-2; cdr3_aa: CASRGTSGGELFF; cdr3_nt: TGTGCCAGCCGAGGGACTAGCGGCGGGGAGCTGTTTTTT
d_call: -; v_call: TRBV28; clone_size: -; j_call: TRBJ1-4; cdr3_aa: CASSLRGRPSNEKLFF; cdr3_nt: TGTGCCAGCAGTTTAAGGGGTCGCCCCTCTAATGAAAAACTGTTTTTT
d_call: -; v_call: TRBV25-1; clone_size: -; j_call: TRBJ2-6; cdr3_aa: CASSVAYSGANGLTF; cdr3_nt: TGTGCCAGCAGTGTTGCCTACTCTGGGGCCAACGGCCTGACTTTC
d_call: TRBD2; v_call: TRBV7-9; clone_size: once; j_call: TRBJ2-1; cdr3_aa: CSSSPGLASYNEQFF; cdr3_nt: TGTTCCAGCAGCCCGGGACTAGCCTCCTACAATGAGCAGTTCTTC
d_call: -; v_call: TRBV4-3; clone_size: -; j_call: TRBJ1-6; cdr3_aa: CASSLGKGNSGSPLHF; cdr3_nt: TGCGCCAGCAGCCTGGGGAAAGGGAACAGCGGTTCACCCCTCCACTTT
d_call: -; v_call: TRBV7-8; clone_size: -; j_call: TRBJ1-5; cdr3_aa: CASSYDTSNQPQHF; cdr3_nt: TGTGCCAGCAGCTATGACACAAGCAATCAGCCCCAGCATTTT
d_call: TRBD2; v_call: TRBV5-1; clone_size: few; j_call: TRBJ2-3; cdr3_aa: CASSPWTSGRVTDTQYF; cdr3_nt: TGCGCCAGCAGCCCCTGGACTAGCGGGAGAGTCACAGATACGCAGTATTTT
d_call: -; v_call: TRBV28; clone_size: -; j_call: TRBJ1-1; cdr3_aa: CASSLYSSNTEAFF; cdr3_nt: TGTGCCAGCAGTTTATACTCGTCGAACACTGAAGCTTTCTTT
d_call: TRBD1; v_call: TRBV28; clone_size: once; j_call: TRBJ1-5; cdr3_aa: CASSPPRTGHSNQPQHF; cdr3_nt: TGTGCCAGCAGTCCCCCACGGACAGGGCATAGCAATCAGCCCCAGCATTTT
d_call: TRBD1; v_call: TRBV7-9; clone_size: -; j_call: TRBJ2-7; cdr3_aa: CASSSTHRGLYEQYF; cdr3_nt: TGTGCCAGCAGCTCAACTCACAGGGGCCTCTACGAGCAGTACTTC
d_call: -; v_call: TRBV14; clone_size: -; j_call: TRBJ2-5; cdr3_aa: CASSQVSETQYF; cdr3_nt: TGTGCCAGCAGCCAAGTCTCGGAGACCCAGTACTTC
d_call: -; v_call: TRBV6-5; clone_size: -; j_call: TRBJ2-5; cdr3_aa: CASGTRETQYF; cdr3_nt: TGTGCCAGCGGGACAAGAGAGACCCAGTACTTC
d_call: TRBD1; v_call: TRBV5-1; clone_size: -; j_call: TRBJ2-3; cdr3_aa: CASSGDSPDTQYF; cdr3_nt: TGCGCCAGCAGCGGGGACAGCCCAGATACGCAGTATTTT
d_call: -; v_call: TRBV10-2; clone_size: -; j_call: TRBJ2-5; cdr3_aa: CASSESSRAETQYF; cdr3_nt: TGCGCCAGCAGTGAGTCCAGCAGGGCAGAGACCCAGTACTTC
d_call: -; v_call: TRBV15; clone_size: few; j_call: TRBJ2-4; cdr3_aa: CATSREWKAGMNSQYF; cdr3_nt: TGTGCCACCAGCAGAGAGTGGAAGGCAGGGATGAACAGTCAGTACTTC
d_call: -; v_call: TRBV7-9; clone_size: -; j_call: TRBJ1-5; cdr3_aa: CASSLDGGTQHF; cdr3_nt: TGTGCCAGCAGCTTAGATGGCGGGACCCAGCATTTT